The clone carrying this T cell receptor beta chain was seen just once. The data stem from a study of shared clonotypes between healthy human individuals. The table came from immunoSEQ multiplex PCR; TCRdb's copy has only in-frame clones and leaves some out. The table has around 370,000 clones, just over 95% seen once. Input material: memory CD8+ T cells sorted from blood. Subset reported: CD45RO+ cells pooled with CCR7-negative TemRA cells. The origin of this receptor is a man between 25 and 39 years old in good health.

The CDR3 DNA follows: TGCGCCAGCAGCCTAAAACCAACTAGCGGGAGGGCCAATACGCAGTATTTT. This encodes CASSLKPTSGRANTQYF. The J gene is TRBJ2-3, the V gene TRBV5-1, with 13 bases identical to TRBD2. This CDR3 contains 17 residues. Germline CDR1 reads SGHRS; CDR2 reads YFSETQ. V gave up 4 bases and J gave up 7 bases; unmatched junction bases: 12.